Sequencing of this T cell receptor beta chain was carried out in a study of CD8 T cells in ankylosing spondylitis. V was clipped by 5 bases and J by 2 bases; unmatched bases: 12. The length of the CDR3 is 17 residues. Per germline, CDR1 MDHEN and CDR2 SYDVKM. Molecular-barcoded quantitative 5'-RACE produced these TCR beta libraries. TCRdb itself ran the 5' RACE reads through MiXCR, one entry per CDR3 protein. Of fewer than 35,000 distinct CDR3 sequences in the sample, around 14% were seen once. This clonotype was observed a handful of times. Antigen specificity is unknown. Broader study findings: What seemed typical of ankylosing spondylitis blood was a TCR beta motif built from under 10 highly homologous variants. Several of the motif variants were reported before in synovial fluid and blood from reactive arthritis. CD8+ cells made up the disease-linked clones, which were relatively rare in peripheral blood.

Sample: blood. The rearrangement joins TRBV28 to TRBJ2-3; TRBD1 aligns across 8 bases. The origin of this receptor is a male donor with ankylosing spondylitis or in good health (not recorded which). DNA of the CDR3: TGTGCCAGCAGTCCCCCCGGGACAGGCCTTTCCACAGATACGCAGTATTTT. Protein: CASSPPGTGLSTDTQYF. The variable domain in full, with the rest retrieved from reference TRBV28 and TRBJ2-3, is DVKVTQSSRYLVKRTGEKVFLECVQDMDHENMFWYRQDPGLGLRLIYFSYDVKMKEKGDIPEGYSVSREKKERFSLILESASTNQTSMYLCASSPPGTGLSTDTQYFGPGTRLTVL.